Shown below are 18 T cell receptor beta chains from a single sample sequenced in a study of identical twins. MiXCR was run by TCRdb on the 5' RACE reads, yielding one entry per CDR3 protein. This sample has some 590,000 distinct CDR3 sequences, with 9.6% found just once. The same specimen was also included in a second study, on yellow fever vaccine responses in identical twins.

Sequencing was done on a sample of PBMCs. The receptors come from a woman aged 18-35 years in good health.

V gene TRBV14 combines with J gene TRBJ1-1; no clear D. Germline V gene sequence: CDR1 SGHDN, CDR2 FVKESK. The CDR3 totals 13 residues. The ends were cut back, 0 bases at V and 5 bases at J, with 7 bases in the middle. This CDR3 reads CASSQDRQTEAFF. CDR3 bases: TGTGCCAGCAGCCAAGATCGTCAAACTGAAGCTTTCTTT.

The chain employs TRBV20-1 and TRBJ2-1; D perhaps matches TRBD1 (6 bases). The CDR3 runs 10 residues. The germline V gene has CDR1 DFQATT and CDR2 SNEGSKA (reference sequence). The CDR3 nucleotides are TGCTTCTATGGACAGTCTGAGCAGTTCTTC. Its translation is CFYGQSEQFF.

This clonotype appeared a few times. The rearrangement joins TRBV6-5 to TRBJ2-7, with TRBD1 as a possible D gene (6 bases). The CDR3 has 11 residues. In germline, CDR1 is MNHEY, CDR2 SVGAGI. V was cut by 3 bases and J by 13 bases, with 13 bases left in between. CDR3: CASSYLGGYYF. CDR3 sequence (DNA): TGTGCCAGCAGTTATTTAGGGGGTTACTACTTC.

The chain is built from TRBV14 and TRBJ2-3, with TRBD2 matching over 12 bases. CDR3 length equals 12 residues. J was trimmed by 9 bases and V by 6 bases; bases with no gene match: 1. CDR1 is SGHDN and CDR2 is FVKESK in the germline V gene. The CDR3 reads CASSTSGGTQYF. The CDR3 DNA sequence: TGTGCCAGCAGTACTAGCGGGGGGACGCAGTATTTT.

This chain links TRBV3-1 with TRBJ2-1; 11 bases align to TRBD2. J was trimmed by 9 bases and V by 2 bases; bases with no gene match: 6. The CDR3 is 15 residues long. The germline CDR1 and CDR2 sequences are LGHDT and YNNKEL (reference sequence). CDR3 sequence (DNA): TGTGCCAGCAGCCAATATAGCGGGGGGGCGGTTGAGCAGTTCTTC. This translates into CASSQYSGGAVEQFF.

The V gene is TRBV14, the J gene TRBJ2-1; 8 bases align to TRBD1. V was pared by 2 bases and J by 7 bases, with 10 bases of the junction left unmatched. The CDR3 runs to 16 residues. Germline V gene lookup returns CDR1 SGHDN and CDR2 FVKESK. This CDR3 is CASSQLRTGSKNEQFF. The CDR3 DNA reads as TGTGCCAGCAGCCAATTGCGGACAGGGTCAAAAAATGAGCAGTTCTTC. The whole variable domain, remainder taken from reference TRBV14 and TRBJ2-1, is EAGVTQFPSHSVIEKGQTVTLRCDPISGHDNLYWYRRVMGKEIKFLLHFVKESKQDESGMPNNRFLAERTGGTYSTLKVQPAELEDSGVYFCASSQLRTGSKNEQFFGPGTRLTVL.

The J gene is TRBJ2-5, the V gene TRBV2; tentative D call: TRBD2 (5 bases). The CDR3 sequence is 13 residues long. The germline gives CDR1 SNHLY, CDR2 FYNNEI. V was trimmed by 2 bases and J by 5 bases, leaving 9 bases between them. This CDR3 reads CASSETGWETQYF. Here the CDR3 DNA reads TGTGCCAGCAGTGAAACGGGGTGGGAGACCCAGTACTTC.

This clonotype was seen repeatedly, ten times or more. The chain recombines TRBV29-1 with TRBJ2-7; either TRBD1 or TRBD2 may supply D (5 bases each). Germline values: CDR1 SQVTM, CDR2 ANQGSEA. V was cut by 3 bases and J by 2 bases, with 8 bases left in between. The CDR3 loop spans 12 amino acids. The CDR3 sequence: CSVDEGPYEQYF. The DNA of the CDR3 is TGCAGCGTTGATGAGGGACCCTACGAGCAGTACTTC.

This clonotype was recorded at least ten times. This rearrangement joins TRBV20-1 to TRBJ1-6; D not resolved. This CDR3 comprises 15 residues. V lost 0 bases to trimming and J lost 10 bases, with 16 bases between them. Germline CDR1 reads DFQATT; CDR2 reads SNEGSKA (reference sequence). The CDR3 DNA reads TGCAGTGCTAGAGATCCCCTCCAAGTGGGCTCACCCCTCCACTTT. It yields the protein CSARDPLQVGSPLHF.

DNA for the CDR3: TGCAGCGTGGAGGGACTAGCGGGAGATGCCGGGGAGCTGTTTTTT. As protein: CSVEGLAGDAGELFF. The chain joins TRBV29-1 to TRBJ2-2, with 14 positions matching TRBD2. CDR1 is SQVTM and CDR2 is ANQGSEA in the germline V gene. Unmatched junction bases numbered 6, after V lost 6 bases and J lost 6 bases. The length of the CDR3 is 15 residues.

This chain's CDR3 is CASSRRTGRGNQPQHF. The CDR3 DNA reads TGTGCCAGCAGCCGTCGGACAGGGCGGGGGAATCAGCCCCAGCATTTT. V usage is TRBV6-2 or TRBV6-3 and J usage is TRBJ1-5; 8 positions match TRBD1. CDR3 size: 16 residues. Per the germline V gene, CDR1 is MNHEY and CDR2 is SVGEGT. V was pared by 6 bases and J by 4 bases, with 11 bases of the junction left unmatched.

This clonotype was counted many times. The CDR3 DNA is TGTGCCAGCAGCTTAGATGGACAGACAGATACGCAGTATTTT. It is translated as CASSLDGQTDTQYF. The chain recombines TRBV11-3 with TRBJ2-3; tentatively, D is TRBD1 (6 bases). Trimming stripped 0 bases from V and 3 bases from J, with 7 bases between. Germline V gives CDR1 SGHNT, CDR2 YENEEA. CDR3 length: 14 amino acids.

This clonotype was picked up a small number of times. V gene TRBV7-2 combines with J gene TRBJ1-5; D gene uncertain. Trimming took 2 bases from V and 0 from J, leaving 11 bases between them. This CDR3 spans 16 amino acids. Germline V CDR1 and CDR2: SGHTA, FQGNSA. The CDR3 region has the DNA TGTGCCAGCAGCTTATCCGGGGTGCTTAGCAATCAGCCCCAGCATTTT. As protein: CASSLSGVLSNQPQHF. The full variable domain, in which reference TRBV7-2 and TRBJ1-5 provide the parts outside the CDR3, is GAGVSQSPSNKVTEKGKDVELRCDPISGHTALYWYRQSLGQGLEFLIYFQGNSAPDKSGLPSDRFSAERTGGSVSTLTIQRTQQEDSAVYLCASSLSGVLSNQPQHFGDGTRLSIL.

The V call is TRBV18, the J call TRBJ1-1; no firm D call. This CDR3 has 13 amino acids. Germline loops: CDR1 KGHSH, CDR2 LQKENI. The V end was cut by 1 base, the J end by 2 bases, with 5 bases between. CDR3 bases: TGTGCCAGCTCACCACTGGTTAACACTGAAGCTTTCTTT. Translated: CASSPLVNTEAFF. The whole variable domain, remainder taken from reference TRBV18 and TRBJ1-1, is NAGVMQNPRHLVRRRGQEARLRCSPMKGHSHVYWYRQLPEEGLKFMVYLQKENIIDESGMPKERFSAEFPKEGPSILRIQQVVRGDSAAYFCASSPLVNTEAFFGQGTRLTVV.

This clonotype was counted many times. The gene calls are TRBV25-1 and TRBJ2-3; 7 bases are shared with TRBD2. Germline CDR1 and CDR2: MGHDK and SYGVNS. The J segment lost 1 base and the V segment lost 7 bases, leaving 5 bases of the junction unmatched. The CDR3 loop spans 14 amino acids. Here the CDR3 reads CASISSGGTDTQYF. Here the CDR3 DNA reads TGTGCCAGCATCTCTAGCGGTGGCACAGATACGCAGTATTTT. Filled out from reference TRBV25-1 and TRBJ2-3, the complete variable domain reads EADIYQTPRYLVIGTGKKITLECSQTMGHDKMYWYQQDPGMELHLIHYSYGVNSTEKGDLSSESTVSRIRTEHFPLTLESARPSHTSQYLCASISSGGTDTQYFGPGTRLTVL.

The gene calls are TRBV25-1 and TRBJ2-5, with 9 nucleotides matching TRBD2. V dropped 4 bases and J dropped 5; count of bases not matched to a gene: 5. The CDR3 length is 14 residues. Germline V CDR1 and CDR2: MGHDK, SYGVNS. The CDR3 nucleotides read TGTGCCAGCAGTGCGGCTAGCGGGGCGGAGACCCAGTACTTC. This gives the protein CASSAASGAETQYF. Combining the CDR3 with reference TRBV25-1 and TRBJ2-5 gives the whole variable domain EADIYQTPRYLVIGTGKKITLECSQTMGHDKMYWYQQDPGMELHLIHYSYGVNSTEKGDLSSESTVSRIRTEHFPLTLESARPSHTSQYLCASSAASGAETQYFGPGTRLLVL.

This clonotype was counted at least ten times. The V and J genes are TRBV4-2 and TRBJ1-2; 7 bases map to TRBD1. V lost 0 bases and J lost 4; bases outside the gene matches: 5. The CDR3 totals 15 residues. CDR1 is LGHNA and CDR2 is YNFKEQ in the germline V gene. CDR3: CASSQDPGQSYGYTF. CDR3 DNA: TGTGCCAGCAGCCAAGATCCGGGACAGTCCTATGGCTACACCTTC.

The sample holds a few counts of this clonotype. The chain is built from TRBV10-2 and TRBJ1-2; TRBD1 matches 12 bases. Germline assignment: CDR1 WSHSY and CDR2 SAAADI. This CDR3 is 14 amino acids long. V shed 4 bases, J shed 6 bases, and the junction held 3 bases outside the gene matches. In DNA form, the CDR3 reads TGCGCCAGCAGTGCCGGGACAGGGGGCGATGGCTACACCTTC. It encodes CASSAGTGGDGYTF.